This T cell receptor beta chain derives from a study of blood T cell repertoires in COVID-19. Ages ranged from about 18 to 100 years, with residence in about two dozen US areas. The V end lost 5 bases, the J end lost 5 bases, and 9 bases lay between the germline ends. Germline V CDR1 and CDR2: PRHDT, FYEKMQ (reference sequence). CDR3 length: 12 amino acids. The data were produced by immunoSEQ multiplex PCR, yet TCRdb's version contains in-frame clones alone and is incomplete. The profile shows 310,000 or so clones, around 89% of them singletons. This chain connects TRBV13 to TRBJ2-5, with D possibly matching TRBD2 (6 bases). Sequencing was done on a sample of PBMCs or T cells enriched from blood (not recorded which). This receptor was identified in a woman in her 40s who had recovered from COVID-19. The CDR3 region has the DNA TGTGCCAGCAGCGAGGGGAGGGAGACCCAGTACTTC. Translated, it gives CASSEGRETQYF.